The T cell receptor beta chain under discussion was sequenced for a study of blood T cell repertoires in COVID-19. About the study: Donors in the United States, Italy and Spain gave samples during acute or convalescent COVID-19.

The germline V gene encodes CDR1 LNHDA and CDR2 SQIVND (reference sequence). V was clipped by 6 bases and J by 6 bases; unmatched bases: 16. This CDR3 region has 16 residues. Per the original data handling: The authors estimated nucleated cell counts from reference gene primer amplification. Assay: immunoSEQ multiplex PCR; the TCRdb copy retains only in-frame clones and omits some. Clonal size and the V and J genes are those of that table, whereas D and trimming came from the DNA. Among 400,000 or so clones listed, over 85% were seen once. Material: peripheral blood. The clonotype comes from a man younger than 30 with COVID-19, enrolled during active disease. This rearrangement joins TRBV19 to TRBJ2-7; 8 bases are shared with TRBD2. The CDR3 DNA is TGTGCCAGTAGCAGTTTTCCCGGGACTAGTTGGGCCGAGCAGTACTTC. Encoded protein: CASSSFPGTSWAEQYF.